Listed below are T cell receptor beta chains from one sample, sequenced in a study of early T cells in non-severe SARS-CoV-2 infection. TCRdb redid the calling of the 5' RACE reads with MiXCR, one entry per CDR3 protein. The sample lists roughly 75,000 distinct CDR3 sequences; 9% to 10% were seen once. Material for sequencing was whole blood. These receptors all come from an adult who was a healthcare worker with PCR-confirmed SARS-CoV-2 infection or an uninfected control (not recorded which). The CDR3 runs from the conserved cysteine through the conserved F or W. The D gene is left open where the match is weak. Not all rows give a size; the values are once, few, many and, for expanded clones, a class.

D gene: .; V gene: TRBV20-1; clone size: .; J gene: TRBJ1-5; CDR3 DNA: TGCAGTGCTAGCTCTCAAATGGGTCGGGATCAGCCCCAGCATTTT; CDR3 protein: CSASSQMGRDQPQHF
D gene: TRBD2; V gene: TRBV20-1; clone size: many; J gene: TRBJ2-7; CDR3 DNA: TGCAGTGCTAAAGCGGGGAACTACGAGCAGTACTTC; CDR3 protein: CSAKAGNYEQYF
D gene: .; V gene: TRBV7-9; clone size: many; J gene: TRBJ1-1; CDR3 DNA: TGTGCCAGCAGTGTTTGGGAACAGGGAAGGACTGAAGCTTTCTTT; CDR3 protein: CASSVWEQGRTEAFF
D gene: TRBD2; V gene: TRBV27; clone size: .; J gene: TRBJ2-1; CDR3 DNA: TGTGCCAGCAGCTCGGGACTACCTCAACCAAATGAGCAGTTCTTC; CDR3 protein: CASSSGLPQPNEQFF
D gene: TRBD2; V gene: TRBV18; clone size: many; J gene: TRBJ2-2; CDR3 DNA: TGTGCCAGCCGAACGGGCCTAGCGGGGACCGGGGAGCTGTTTTTT; CDR3 protein: CASRTGLAGTGELFF
D gene: .; V gene: TRBV7-9; clone size: many; J gene: TRBJ1-2; CDR3 DNA: TGTGCCAGCAGCGTGGCCTCTAACTATGGCTACACCTTC; CDR3 protein: CASSVASNYGYTF
D gene: TRBD1; V gene: TRBV11-2; clone size: many; J gene: TRBJ2-5; CDR3 DNA: TGTGCCAGCAGCTCCTTCCTGGGACAGGGGGGCAAAGAGACCCAGTACTTC; CDR3 protein: CASSSFLGQGGKETQYF
D gene: .; V gene: TRBV2; clone size: .; J gene: TRBJ2-7; CDR3 DNA: TGTGCCAGCAGTGAAGGGAGGGGGCCCTTCTCCTACGAGCAGTACTTC; CDR3 protein: CASSEGRGPFSYEQYF
D gene: .; V gene: TRBV7-8; clone size: few; J gene: TRBJ1-5; CDR3 DNA: TGTGCCAGCAGCTTTAGCCAGGGGCAGGGTCAGCCCCAGCATTTT; CDR3 protein: CASSFSQGQGQPQHF
D gene: TRBD1; V gene: TRBV5-1; clone size: few; J gene: TRBJ2-6; CDR3 DNA: TGCGCCAGCAGCTTGGAAGGGGGCGCGAATGGGGCCAACGTCCTGACTTTC; CDR3 protein: CASSLEGGANGANVLTF
D gene: .; V gene: TRBV5-1; clone size: .; J gene: TRBJ2-3; CDR3 DNA: TGCGCCAGCAGCTCGCTACGGGACAACCGGATGGGAAGCACAGATACGCAGTATTTT; CDR3 protein: CASSSLRDNRMGSTDTQYF
D gene: TRBD2; V gene: TRBV28; clone size: few; J gene: TRBJ2-3; CDR3 DNA: TGTGCCAGCAGTTCCCATCAGAGCGGGAGGAAGGCGCAGTATTTT; CDR3 protein: CASSSHQSGRKAQYF
D gene: .; V gene: TRBV6-6; clone size: few; J gene: TRBJ1-6; CDR3 DNA: TGTGCCAGCAGTTCCGATAATCTAAGAAATTCACCCCTCCACTTT; CDR3 protein: CASSSDNLRNSPLHF
D gene: TRBD2; V gene: TRBV7-8; clone size: .; J gene: TRBJ2-3; CDR3 DNA: TGTGCCAGCAGCTTAAAGTCCGGGACTAGAGTAAGCACAGATACGCAGTATTTT; CDR3 protein: CASSLKSGTRVSTDTQYF
D gene: .; V gene: TRBV15; clone size: .; J gene: TRBJ2-4; CDR3 DNA: TGTGCCACCGGGAGTTCCTCCCGCATTCAGTACTTC; CDR3 protein: CATGSSSRIQYF
D gene: TRBD1; V gene: TRBV28; clone size: few; J gene: TRBJ2-2; CDR3 DNA: TGTGCCAGCAGTTTAACTGGACAGGGCCCTAACACCGGGGAGCTGTTTTTT; CDR3 protein: CASSLTGQGPNTGELFF
D gene: TRBD1; V gene: TRBV7-6; clone size: .; J gene: TRBJ2-5; CDR3 DNA: TGTGCCAGCAGCTCACTAAAACAGGGGCCCAACTTC; CDR3 protein: CASSSLKQGPNF
D gene: .; V gene: TRBV4-2; clone size: many; J gene: TRBJ2-7; CDR3 DNA: TGTGCCAGCAGCCAAGCGTTGGCCAATTACGAGCAGTACTTC; CDR3 protein: CASSQALANYEQYF
D gene: .; V gene: TRBV7-2; clone size: .; J gene: TRBJ1-5; CDR3 DNA: TGTGCCAGCAGCAGAGACAGGAATAGCAATCAGCCCCAGCATTTT; CDR3 protein: CASSRDRNSNQPQHF
D gene: .; V gene: TRBV10-3; clone size: .; J gene: TRBJ2-3; CDR3 DNA: TGTGCCATCAGTGAGAGGAGGGGAAGGACAGATACGCAGTATTTT; CDR3 protein: CAISERRGRTDTQYF
D gene: .; V gene: TRBV18; clone size: .; J gene: TRBJ2-7; CDR3 DNA: TGTGCCAGCTCAGTTGCATGGTTGTACGAGCAGTACTTC; CDR3 protein: CASSVAWLYEQYF
D gene: .; V gene: TRBV3-1; clone size: many; J gene: TRBJ2-3; CDR3 DNA: TGTGCCAGCAGCCAGGGGGGGCCAGATACGCAGTATTTT; CDR3 protein: CASSQGGPDTQYF
D gene: .; V gene: TRBV19; clone size: many; J gene: TRBJ2-2; CDR3 DNA: TGTGCCAGTAGTATCTACAAATCGAACACCGGGGAGCTGTTTTTT; CDR3 protein: CASSIYKSNTGELFF
D gene: .; V gene: TRBV12-3/TRBV12-4; clone size: .; J gene: TRBJ1-2; CDR3 DNA: TGTGCCAGCACCGTGAGTGGGGGGCTTAAAGGCTACACCTTC; CDR3 protein: CASTVSGGLKGYTF
D gene: TRBD2; V gene: TRBV6-2/TRBV6-3; clone size: many; J gene: TRBJ2-3; CDR3 DNA: TGTGCCAGCATCCCAAGCGGGAGGGCCTCAGATACGCAGTATTTT; CDR3 protein: CASIPSGRASDTQYF
D gene: TRBD1; V gene: TRBV27; clone size: many; J gene: TRBJ2-7; CDR3 DNA: TGTGCCAGCAGTTCCCGGGACAGGATACACGAGCAGTACTTC; CDR3 protein: CASSSRDRIHEQYF
D gene: .; V gene: TRBV27; clone size: .; J gene: TRBJ2-5; CDR3 DNA: TGTGCCAGCAGTTTTGAGTTGTGGGAGACCCAGTACTTC; CDR3 protein: CASSFELWETQYF
D gene: TRBD1; V gene: TRBV28; clone size: many; J gene: TRBJ2-7; CDR3 DNA: TGTGCCAGCAGTTTAGGGACAGGGTGGACCTACGAGCAGTACTTC; CDR3 protein: CASSLGTGWTYEQYF
D gene: .; V gene: TRBV30; clone size: many; J gene: TRBJ2-3; CDR3 DNA: TGTGCCTGGAGTGTAAAACCTGTGGATACGCAGTATTTT; CDR3 protein: CAWSVKPVDTQYF
D gene: TRBD2; V gene: TRBV5-1; clone size: few; J gene: TRBJ2-1; CDR3 DNA: TGCGCCAGCAGACAGGACCTAGCGGGAGGGTACAATGAGCAGTTCTTC; CDR3 protein: CASRQDLAGGYNEQFF
D gene: .; V gene: TRBV5-1; clone size: many; J gene: TRBJ2-1; CDR3 DNA: TGCGCCAGCAGCTTGTCGGCGGGACGATCCTACAATGAGCAGTTCTTC; CDR3 protein: CASSLSAGRSYNEQFF
D gene: TRBD2; V gene: TRBV30; clone size: .; J gene: TRBJ2-2; CDR3 DNA: TGTGCCTACGGGACTAGCGCTCAAGGGTCCGGGGAGCTGTTTTTT; CDR3 protein: CAYGTSAQGSGELFF
D gene: TRBD2; V gene: TRBV11-2; clone size: many; J gene: TRBJ2-5; CDR3 DNA: TGTGCCAGCTTAGCGGGCGGGACCCAGTACTTC; CDR3 protein: CASLAGGTQYF
D gene: .; V gene: TRBV5-1; clone size: few; J gene: TRBJ2-1; CDR3 DNA: TGCGCCAGCAGCTTGCGACGGGGCGAGCAGTTCTTC; CDR3 protein: CASSLRRGEQFF
D gene: .; V gene: TRBV28; clone size: few; J gene: TRBJ2-5; CDR3 DNA: TGTGCCAGCAGTTTAGGCCGGGTAGAACTAGCCCAAGAGACCCAGTACTTC; CDR3 protein: CASSLGRVELAQETQYF
D gene: .; V gene: TRBV6-6; clone size: many; J gene: TRBJ2-5; CDR3 DNA: TGTGCCAGCAGCCCAGACCCGGGGGCGGAGACCCAGTACTTC; CDR3 protein: CASSPDPGAETQYF
D gene: .; V gene: TRBV27; clone size: few; J gene: TRBJ1-3; CDR3 DNA: TGTGCCAGCAGGCTCTCTTGGGACTCTGGAAACACCATATATTTT; CDR3 protein: CASRLSWDSGNTIYF
D gene: TRBD2; V gene: TRBV5-4; clone size: many; J gene: TRBJ2-3; CDR3 DNA: TGTGCCAGCAGCCCTTCTAGCGGAGTGGAGTATTTT; CDR3 protein: CASSPSSGVEYF
D gene: TRBD1; V gene: TRBV14; clone size: many; J gene: TRBJ1-1; CDR3 DNA: TGTGCCAGCAGCCAAGTCAGAGAGGACAGGGGGCGAGTCACTGAAGCTTTCTTT; CDR3 protein: CASSQVREDRGRVTEAFF
D gene: TRBD1; V gene: TRBV5-1; clone size: .; J gene: TRBJ2-1; CDR3 DNA: TGCGCCAGCAGCTTAACCGGGACAGGGGCGGGTGAGCAGTTCTTC; CDR3 protein: CASSLTGTGAGEQFF
D gene: .; V gene: TRBV6-1; clone size: few; J gene: TRBJ1-5; CDR3 DNA: TGTGCCAGCAGGAGGGGCGTAAATAGCAATCAGCCCCAGCATTTT; CDR3 protein: CASRRGVNSNQPQHF
D gene: TRBD2; V gene: TRBV7-8; clone size: few; J gene: TRBJ2-5; CDR3 DNA: TGTGCCAGCAGCCCTATCTACGGGACTAGCGGGAGGAGGGGTAGAGAAGAGACCCAGTACTTC; CDR3 protein: CASSPIYGTSGRRGREETQYF
D gene: TRBD2; V gene: TRBV5-1; clone size: .; J gene: TRBJ2-2; CDR3 DNA: TGCGCCAGCAGCTTGAGCGGGGTGAACACCGGGGAGCTGTTTTTT; CDR3 protein: CASSLSGVNTGELFF
D gene: .; V gene: TRBV11-2; clone size: many; J gene: TRBJ2-1; CDR3 DNA: TGTGCCAGCAGCTTAAACTTAGATTATGAGCAGTTCTTC; CDR3 protein: CASSLNLDYEQFF
D gene: TRBD2; V gene: TRBV11-2; clone size: .; J gene: TRBJ2-7; CDR3 DNA: TGTGCCAGCAGCTTAGGCAGGGCTAGCGGATACTACGAGCAGTACTTC; CDR3 protein: CASSLGRASGYYEQYF
D gene: .; V gene: TRBV7-9; clone size: few; J gene: TRBJ2-7; CDR3 DNA: TGTGCCAGCAGCGAGGGGACGGGACGATCCTACGAGCAGTACTTC; CDR3 protein: CASSEGTGRSYEQYF
D gene: .; V gene: TRBV14; clone size: few; J gene: TRBJ1-1; CDR3 DNA: TGTGCCAGCAGCCTTACGGGGGCGGGTGAAGCTTTCTTT; CDR3 protein: CASSLTGAGEAFF
D gene: .; V gene: TRBV5-1; clone size: few; J gene: TRBJ2-5; CDR3 DNA: TGCGCCAGCAGCCACCGGGCCGAAGAGACCCAGTACTTC; CDR3 protein: CASSHRAEETQYF
D gene: .; V gene: TRBV6-1; clone size: many; J gene: TRBJ1-6; CDR3 DNA: TGTGCCAGCAGTGAATATACGGGGGGGAAATCACCCCTCCACTTT; CDR3 protein: CASSEYTGGKSPLHF
D gene: .; V gene: TRBV19; clone size: many; J gene: TRBJ2-1; CDR3 DNA: TGTGCCAGTAGTCCTACAGGGTATGAGCAGTTCTTC; CDR3 protein: CASSPTGYEQFF
D gene: .; V gene: TRBV10-3; clone size: many; J gene: TRBJ1-1; CDR3 DNA: TGTGCCATCAGTGAAAAGGGTGAAGCTTTCTTT; CDR3 protein: CAISEKGEAFF
D gene: .; V gene: TRBV7-9; clone size: .; J gene: TRBJ2-1; CDR3 DNA: TGTGCCAGCAGCTTAGGAGGGGGTGAGCAGTTCTTC; CDR3 protein: CASSLGGGEQFF
D gene: .; V gene: TRBV23-1; clone size: many; J gene: TRBJ2-1; CDR3 DNA: TGCGCCACCGCCCTGGAGTCCCTGGACAATGAGCAGTTCTTC; CDR3 protein: CATALESLDNEQFF
D gene: TRBD2; V gene: TRBV6-5; clone size: .; J gene: TRBJ2-5; CDR3 DNA: TGTGCCAGCAGTTACTCGACGCATCGCCTCCGGAGGACTAGCGGGAGGCGGGGGCAAGAGACCCAGTACTTC; CDR3 protein: CASSYSTHRLRRTSGRRGQETQYF
D gene: .; V gene: TRBV19; clone size: .; J gene: TRBJ2-1; CDR3 DNA: TGTGCCAGTAGTATAGGGAGGGCCTCTCTCTACAATGAGCAGTTCTTC; CDR3 protein: CASSIGRASLYNEQFF
D gene: .; V gene: TRBV5-1; clone size: few; J gene: TRBJ2-7; CDR3 DNA: TGCGCCAGCAGCGAGAGCCCCTACGAGCAGTACTTC; CDR3 protein: CASSESPYEQYF
D gene: TRBD1; V gene: TRBV5-4; clone size: few; J gene: TRBJ2-5; CDR3 DNA: TGTGCCAGCAGCTCACGGACAGGGGAAGAGACCCAGTACTTC; CDR3 protein: CASSSRTGEETQYF
D gene: TRBD2; V gene: TRBV9; clone size: few; J gene: TRBJ2-1; CDR3 DNA: TGTGCCAGCAGCGCAGACCTTACTAGCGGGGTAAATGAGCAGTTCTTC; CDR3 protein: CASSADLTSGVNEQFF